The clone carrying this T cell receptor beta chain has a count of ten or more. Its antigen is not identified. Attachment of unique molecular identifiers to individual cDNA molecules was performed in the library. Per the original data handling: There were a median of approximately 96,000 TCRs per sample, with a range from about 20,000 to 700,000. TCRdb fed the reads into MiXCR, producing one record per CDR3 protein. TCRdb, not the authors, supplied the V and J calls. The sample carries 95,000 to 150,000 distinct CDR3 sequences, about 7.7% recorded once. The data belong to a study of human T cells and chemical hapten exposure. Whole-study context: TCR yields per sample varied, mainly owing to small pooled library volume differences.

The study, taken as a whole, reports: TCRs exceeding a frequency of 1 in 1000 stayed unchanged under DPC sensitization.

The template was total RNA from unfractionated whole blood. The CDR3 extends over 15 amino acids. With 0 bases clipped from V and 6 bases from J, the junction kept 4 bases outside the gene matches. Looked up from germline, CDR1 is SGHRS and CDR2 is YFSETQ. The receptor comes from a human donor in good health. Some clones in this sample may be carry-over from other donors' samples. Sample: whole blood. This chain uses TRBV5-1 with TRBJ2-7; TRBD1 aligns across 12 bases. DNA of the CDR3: TGCGCCAGCAGCTTGGTGGGACAGGGGGCCGGCGAGCAGTACTTC. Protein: CASSLVGQGAGEQYF.